These 30 T cell receptor beta chains were sequenced from one sample in a study of vaccination and CD4 T cells after COVID-19. Researchers used the Oncomine TCR Beta short-read assay to sequence DNA from cultured CD4+ T cells. TCRdb redid the calling of the PCR reads with MiXCR, one entry per CDR3 protein. This sample has 3,000 to 3,500 distinct CDR3 sequences, with 79% found just once. Treatment given: roughly 11-day PBMC culture with coronavirus spike peptide pools or control peptides (ViraFEST assay). These receptors lack a known antigen. Sequencing used CD4+ T cells from blood, cultured in vitro. These receptors all come from a human donor who had recovered from COVID-19.

The chain recombines TRBV20-1 with TRBJ2-3; TRBD2 aligns across 9 bases. Germline lookup yields CDR1 DFQATT and CDR2 SNEGSKA (reference sequence). The CDR3 is 16 residues long. The junction had 9 bases not matched to a gene; V was cut back by 3 bases and J by 2 bases. The CDR3 sequence is CSASSWGLALTDTQYF. In nucleotides, the CDR3 is TGCAGTGCTAGTTCCTGGGGACTAGCCCTCACAGATACGCAGTATTTT.

The V gene is TRBV12-3 or TRBV12-4, the J gene TRBJ1-3; D unclear. The CDR3 is made up of 18 amino acids. Trimming took off 5 bases at V and 0 bases at J, with 20 bases between the two ends. DNA of the CDR3: TGTGCCAGCAGTCCTCGCGGCGGAGGACTCACCTCTGGAAACACCATATATTTT. Translation gives CASSPRGGGLTSGNTIYF.

This clonotype is large within its sample. The V and J genes are TRBV7-2 and TRBJ1-5; possible D gene TRBD1, 6 bases. CDR1 and CDR2 from the germline V gene are SGHTA and FQGNSA. Trimming stripped 8 bases from V and 7 bases from J, with 15 bases between. The CDR3 extends over 13 amino acids. The CDR3 nucleotides read TGTGCCAGCTGGGGGCTGCAGGGGCAGCCCCAGCATTTT. It translates to CASWGLQGQPQHF.

The J gene is TRBJ2-3, the V gene TRBV7-8; D tentatively fits TRBD1 or TRBD2 (5 bases each). The CDR3 contains 15 residues. V was clipped by 1 base and J by 4 bases, with 12 bases between them. From germline, CDR1 is SGHVS and CDR2 FQNEAQ. CDR3 in DNA: TGTGCCAGCAGCTTAGTCCAGGGACGGGCAGATACGCAGTATTTT. This codes for CASSLVQGRADTQYF.

V is TRBV7-9 and J is TRBJ2-3; D not resolved. Germline V gene data show CDR1 as SEHNR and CDR2 as FQNEAQ (reference sequence). With 5 bases removed from V and 3 bases from J, the gap between germline ends came to 18 bases. The CDR3 extends over 16 amino acids. In DNA form, the CDR3 reads TGTGCCAGCAGCCTAATGGTTGGCTGGGGAACAGATACGCAGTATTTT. As protein: CASSLMVGWGTDTQYF.

V is TRBV5-4 and J is TRBJ2-2, with 9 nucleotides matching TRBD2. The V segment lost 4 bases and the J segment 5 bases; nucleotides outside the gene matches: 0. Germline loops: CDR1 SGHNT, CDR2 YYREEE (reference sequence). The CDR3 consists of 13 residues. CDR3 DNA: TGTGCCAGCAGCACTAGCGGGACCGGGGAGCTGTTTTTT. Translation gives CASSTSGTGELFF.

This clonotype was found a few times. The DNA for the CDR3 is TGTGCCAGCAGCACCGACCCTAGGGGCACTGAAGCTTTCTTT. This gives the protein CASSTDPRGTEAFF. The gene calls are TRBV7-8 and TRBJ1-1; D perhaps matches TRBD1 (5 bases). The CDR3 runs to 14 residues. Trimming removed 5 bases from V and 4 bases from J, with 14 bases in between. CDR1 is SGHVS, CDR2 FQNEAQ, per germline. Full variable domain (missing parts from reference TRBV7-8 and TRBJ1-1): GAGVSQSPRYKVAKRGQDVALRCDPISGHVSLFWYQQALGQGPEFLTYFQNEAQLDKSGLPSDRFFAERPEGSVSTLKIQRTQQEDSAVYLCASSTDPRGTEAFFGQGTRLTVV.

This chain joins TRBV30 and TRBJ1-3; D ambiguous. Germline loops: CDR1 GTSNPN, CDR2 SVGIG (reference sequence). V was cut by 0 bases and J by 4 bases, with 4 bases left in between. The length of the CDR3 is 12 residues. CDR3 in amino acids: CAWSVSGNTIYF. CDR3 coding DNA: TGTGCCTGGAGTGTGTCGGGAAACACCATATATTTT.

The chain joins TRBV6-5 to TRBJ2-3; weak D call: TRBD2 (5 bases). V gave up 2 bases and J gave up 2 bases, with 17 bases separating them. Germline V gene sequence: CDR1 MNHEY, CDR2 SVGAGI. This CDR3 is built from 17 residues. CDR3 sequence reads: CASSYGLAVLSTDTQYF. CDR3 sequence (DNA): TGTGCCAGCAGTTACGGGCTAGCCGTCTTATCCACAGATACGCAGTATTTT.

This clonotype is judged large. The gene calls are TRBV7-2 and TRBJ2-1; 7 bases map to TRBD1. Losses at the gene ends were 3 bases for V and 10 bases for J; bases not matched to a gene: 9. In germline, CDR1 is SGHTA, CDR2 FQGNSA. CDR3 length: 14 residues. The CDR3 sequence: CASSFSSWTGEQFF. The CDR3 nucleotides read TGTGCCAGCAGCTTTAGCTCTTGGACAGGCGAGCAGTTCTTC.

The J gene is TRBJ1-1, the V gene TRBV24-1, with no clear D. The CDR3 totals 11 residues. The V end was cut by 5 bases, the J end by 7 bases, with 7 bases between. The germline gives CDR1 KGHDR, CDR2 SFDVKD. The CDR3, as DNA: TGTGCCACCAGTGGTTTTGGTGAAGCTTTCTTT. It is translated as CATSGFGEAFF.

This clonotype is hyperexpanded (1% or more) in the sample. V usage is TRBV20-1 and J usage is TRBJ1-2; D not resolved. V was clipped by 3 bases and J by 8 bases, with 13 bases between them. In germline, CDR1 is DFQATT, CDR2 SNEGSKA (reference sequence). The CDR3 sequence is 12 residues long. The CDR3 loop is CSARAGNGGYTF. The CDR3 nucleotides read TGCAGTGCTAGGGCCGGGAACGGCGGCTACACCTTC.

This clonotype is categorized as medium-sized (0.01 to 0.1%). The chain joins TRBV18 to TRBJ1-1, with D perhaps matching TRBD1 (5 bases). Germline lookup yields CDR1 KGHSH and CDR2 LQKENI. The CDR3 totals 13 residues. Trimming removed 2 bases from V and 5 bases from J, with 9 bases in between. The CDR3 DNA is TGTGCCAGCTCACCAAGGGGCGGGACTGAAGCTTTCTTT. The encoded protein is CASSPRGGTEAFF.

The CDR3: CASSQPDRALSKSEAFF. DNA of the CDR3: TGTGCCAGCAGCCAGCCAGACAGGGCCTTATCCAAGTCTGAAGCTTTCTTT. V is TRBV4-2 and J is TRBJ1-1, with TRBD1 matching 7 bases. This CDR3 is 17 amino acids long. Germline trimming cut 3 bases from V and 6 bases from J; bases unmatched to any gene: 16. The germline V gene encodes CDR1 LGHNA and CDR2 YNFKEQ.

The chain employs TRBV20-1 and TRBJ1-2; tentative D call: TRBD1 (6 bases). Trimming shortened V by 1 base and J by 0 bases, and 15 bases separated the two germline ends. The CDR3 runs 16 residues. Germline-derived CDR1 and CDR2 are DFQATT and SNEGSKA (reference sequence). The CDR3 DNA is TGCAGTGCTAGAGGTTTTGGTCAGGGGACTAACTATGGCTACACCTTC. Residues: CSARGFGQGTNYGYTF.

This clonotype turned up a few times. The gene calls are TRBV5-4 and TRBJ2-7; 8 bases fit TRBD2. J gave up 1 base and V 0 bases, and 9 bases lay outside the gene matches. CDR3 length: 17 residues. Germline V gene data show CDR1 as SGHNT and CDR2 as YYREEE (reference sequence). CDR3 loop: CASSLEVGGVNSYEQYF. The CDR3 nucleotides are TGTGCCAGCAGCTTGGAAGTCGGGGGGGTAAATTCCTACGAGCAGTACTTC.

In its sample, this clonotype was seen a few times. The gene calls are TRBV7-9 and TRBJ1-6; 9 nucleotides line up with TRBD1. CDR3 length equals 19 residues. Germline trimming cut 3 bases from V and 7 bases from J; bases unmatched to any gene: 16. Per the germline V gene, CDR1 is SEHNR and CDR2 is FQNEAQ (reference sequence). The CDR3 loop is CASSLGDYRRGQGNSPLHF. The CDR3 DNA follows: TGTGCCAGCAGCTTGGGGGATTATAGACGGGGACAGGGAAATTCACCCCTCCACTTT.

A remark on this clonotype: The junction and the germline gene differ at one end; a read error may be behind it. The V and J genes are TRBV9 and TRBJ1-2; TRBD1 is a possible D gene (6 bases). CDR1 and CDR2 (germline): SGDLS, YYNGEE. The CDR3 is made up of 16 amino acids. Here the CDR3 reads CASSAGGGRNNHGYTF. The DNA of the CDR3 is TGTGCCAGCAGCGCCGGCGGGGGGCGCAATAACCATGGCTACACCTTC.

This rearrangement joins TRBV7-3 to TRBJ1-1; D is perhaps TRBD1 (5 bases). The CDR3 runs 14 residues. The germline V gene encodes CDR1 SGHTA and CDR2 FQGTGA. V lost 5 bases and J 4 bases, leaving 14 bases between the germline ends. CDR3 loop: CASSPDWGSTEAFF. The CDR3 coding sequence is TGTGCCAGCAGCCCCGACTGGGGGAGCACTGAAGCTTTCTTT.

This clonotype is judged hyperexpanded (1% or more). The chain couples TRBV20-1 to TRBJ1-2; tentative D call: TRBD1 (5 bases). The CDR3 has 13 amino acids. The germline V gene has CDR1 DFQATT and CDR2 SNEGSKA (reference sequence). V lost 0 bases, J lost 4 bases, and 9 bases lay in between. CDR3 sequence: CSARDQGGYGYTF. Here the CDR3 DNA reads TGCAGTGCTAGAGATCAGGGAGGCTATGGCTACACCTTC.

The chain joins TRBV2 to TRBJ1-2; D possibly corresponds to TRBD1 (6 bases). In germline, CDR1 is SNHLY, CDR2 FYNNEI. V gave up 2 bases and J gave up 6 bases, with 10 bases separating them. This CDR3 is 13 amino acids long. CDR3 region: CASSETGFDGYTF. The CDR3 DNA reads as TGTGCCAGCAGTGAAACAGGGTTCGATGGCTACACCTTC.

This chain joins TRBV20-1 and TRBJ1-2; 7 bases agree with TRBD1. The ends lost 6 bases at V and 3 bases at J; junction bases unmatched: 13. The CDR3 runs to 15 residues. Germline V gene lookup returns CDR1 DFQATT and CDR2 SNEGSKA (reference sequence). This CDR3 reads CSARLGVQGDYGYTF. In DNA, the CDR3 is TGCAGTGCGCGCCTAGGGGTCCAGGGGGACTATGGCTACACCTTC.

The chain has TRBV20-1 and TRBJ1-1; tentative D call: TRBD1 (6 bases). The V end lost 6 bases, the J end lost 1 base, and 15 bases lay between the germline ends. The length of the CDR3 is 14 residues. Germline values: CDR1 DFQATT, CDR2 SNEGSKA (reference sequence). DNA for the CDR3: TGCAGTGCAACACCGGGACATACGAACACTGAAGCTTTCTTT. Its protein is CSATPGHTNTEAFF.

CDR3 coding DNA: TGTGCCAGCACCCGAGCCCCTGCCAGACTGAACACCGGGGAGCTGTTTTTT. Translation: CASTRAPARLNTGELFF. This chain links TRBV7-9 with TRBJ2-2; the D is unclear. Trimming stripped 7 bases from V and 1 base from J, with 19 bases between. The CDR3 spans 17 residues. Germline CDR1 and CDR2: SEHNR and FQNEAQ (reference sequence). Supplemented by reference TRBV7-9 and TRBJ2-2, the full variable domain reads DTGVSQNPRHKITKRGQNVTFRCDPISEHNRLYWYRQTLGQGPEFLTYFQNEAQLEKSRLLSDRFSAERPKGSFSTLEIQRTEQGDSAMYLCASTRAPARLNTGELFFGEGSRLTVL.

The chain joins TRBV19 to TRBJ1-5; the D is unclear. From germline, CDR1 is LNHDA and CDR2 SQIVND (reference sequence). Trimming shortened V by 3 bases and J by 3 bases, and 9 bases separated the two germline ends. The CDR3 has 14 amino acids. The CDR3 region is CASSISGNNQPQHF. The CDR3 DNA follows: TGTGCCAGTAGTATCTCCGGAAACAATCAGCCCCAGCATTTT.

In its sample, this clonotype was seen once. The V and J genes are TRBV12-3 or TRBV12-4 and TRBJ2-2; 7 positions agree with TRBD1. V lost 3 bases, J lost 2 bases, and 3 bases stayed unmatched. The length of the CDR3 is 15 residues. The CDR3 is CASSFGQVNTGELFF. The CDR3 nucleotides read TGTGCCAGCAGTTTTGGACAGGTTAACACCGGGGAGCTGTTTTTT.

This clonotype was seen more than once but under ten times. The V and J genes are TRBV6-1 and TRBJ1-1; D is undetermined. V was cut by 5 bases and J by 2 bases, with 9 bases left in between. Per germline, CDR1 MNHNS and CDR2 SASEGT. The CDR3 runs to 13 residues. The CDR3 loop reads CASSRNGNTEAFF. The CDR3 DNA sequence: TGTGCCAGCAGTCGTAACGGTAACACTGAAGCTTTCTTT.

This clonotype occurred once. J is TRBJ2-2 and V is TRBV12-3 or TRBV12-4; D ambiguous. The CDR3 runs to 15 residues. Trimming shortened V by 3 bases and J by 2 bases, and 10 bases separated the two germline ends. CDR3 sequence reads: CASSFFVSNTGELFF. The CDR3 DNA reads as TGTGCCAGCAGTTTTTTCGTCTCCAACACCGGGGAGCTGTTTTTT.

The CDR3 loop reads CASSLQGSDYGYTF. The CDR3 bases are TGTGCCAGCAGCTTACAGGGGTCGGACTATGGCTACACCTTC. The chain couples TRBV7-3 to TRBJ1-2; possibly TRBD1 for D (6 bases). This CDR3 is built from 14 residues. The germline V and J ends were trimmed by 2 bases and 3 bases, with 10 bases remaining between them. Germline CDR1 SGHTA, CDR2 FQGTGA.

The chain carries TRBV7-9 and TRBJ1-1; D unclear. The CDR3 sequence is 14 residues long. Germline V gene sequence: CDR1 SEHNR, CDR2 FQNEAQ (reference sequence). V lost 5 bases to trimming and J lost 0 bases, with 10 bases between them. The CDR3 DNA follows: TGTGCCAGCAGCCTGTTCAGCTTGAACACTGAAGCTTTCTTT. It codes for CASSLFSLNTEAFF.